The sample holds a few counts of the clone carrying this T cell receptor (beta chain). The source of the sample is a study of blood T cell repertoires in COVID-19. Turning to the study itself: PBMCs, B-cell-depleted T cells, or T cells provided the cDNA or gDNA that made up the material.

Per the study methods: Nucleated cell counts were estimated from reference gene primer amplification. Measured with immunoSEQ multiplex PCR; TCRdb has only the in-frame clones, and not every one. V and J calls and clone size are as listed in that table; D and trimming were resolved from the DNA. The top ten clones hold approximately 1.8% of a sample with fewer than 600,000 clones, 88% of them seen once. The cohort comprised adults aged about 18 to 100 years residing in approximately 25 US areas. Germline V CDR1 and CDR2: SEHNR, FQNEAQ (reference sequence). This CDR3 has 14 residues. The ends were cut back, 0 bases at V and 6 bases at J, with 11 bases in the middle.

The sequencing input was PBMCs or T cells enriched from blood (not recorded which). The chain couples TRBV7-9 to TRBJ1-2; D perhaps matches TRBD1 (5 bases). This TCR derives from a woman aged 40 to 55 who had recovered from COVID-19. CDR3 loop: CASSLAFQGNGYTF. DNA of the CDR3: TGTGCCAGCAGCTTAGCCTTCCAGGGTAATGGCTACACCTTC.